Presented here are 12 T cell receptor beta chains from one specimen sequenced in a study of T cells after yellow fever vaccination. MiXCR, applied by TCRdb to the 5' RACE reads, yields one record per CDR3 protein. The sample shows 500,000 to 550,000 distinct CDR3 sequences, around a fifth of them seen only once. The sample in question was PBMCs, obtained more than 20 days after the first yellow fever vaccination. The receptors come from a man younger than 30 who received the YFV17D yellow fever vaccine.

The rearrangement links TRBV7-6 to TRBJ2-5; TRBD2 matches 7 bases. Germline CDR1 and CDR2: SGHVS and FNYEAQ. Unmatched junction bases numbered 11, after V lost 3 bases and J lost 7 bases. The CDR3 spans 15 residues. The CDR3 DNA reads TGTGCCAGCAGCTTTCACGCCCGGGGGGATAGGACCCAGTACTTC. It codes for CASSFHARGDRTQYF. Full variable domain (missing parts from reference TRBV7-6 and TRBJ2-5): GAGVSQSPRYKVTKRGQDVALRCDPISGHVSLYWYRQALGQGPEFLTYFNYEAQQDKSGLPNDRFSAERPEGSISTLTIQRTEQRDSAMYRCASSFHARGDRTQYFGPGTRLLVL.

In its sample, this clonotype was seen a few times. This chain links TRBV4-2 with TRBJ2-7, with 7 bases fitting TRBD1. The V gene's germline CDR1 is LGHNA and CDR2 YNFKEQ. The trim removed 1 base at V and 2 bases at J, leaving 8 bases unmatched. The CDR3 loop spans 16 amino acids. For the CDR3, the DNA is TGTGCCAGCAGCCAAGGACAGGGCCACCTAACCTACGAGCAGTACGTC. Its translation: CASSQGQGHLTYEQYV.

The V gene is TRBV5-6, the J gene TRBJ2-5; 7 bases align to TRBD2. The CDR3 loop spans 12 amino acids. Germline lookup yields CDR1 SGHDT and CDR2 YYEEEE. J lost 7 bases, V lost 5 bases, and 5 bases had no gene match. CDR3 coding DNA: TGTGCCAGCAGTAGGGACTACGGGACCCAGTACTTC. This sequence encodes CASSRDYGTQYF.

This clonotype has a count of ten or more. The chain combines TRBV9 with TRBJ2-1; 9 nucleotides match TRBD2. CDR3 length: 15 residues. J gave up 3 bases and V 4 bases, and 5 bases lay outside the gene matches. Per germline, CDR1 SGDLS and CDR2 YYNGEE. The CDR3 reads CASSQGTSNYNEQFF. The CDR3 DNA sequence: TGTGCCAGCAGCCAAGGGACTAGCAACTACAATGAGCAGTTCTTC.

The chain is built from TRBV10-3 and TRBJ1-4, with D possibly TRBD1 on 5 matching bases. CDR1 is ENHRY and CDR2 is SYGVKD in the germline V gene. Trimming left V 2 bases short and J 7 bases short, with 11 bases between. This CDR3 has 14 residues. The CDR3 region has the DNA TGTGCCATCAGTGAGGTCCAGGGCGGTGAAAAACTGTTTTTT. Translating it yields CAISEVQGGEKLFF.

DNA of the CDR3: TGCAGTGCTTCTCCCGACCCAATACTAGCGGGGGCCTTAAGCTCCTACAATGAGCAGTTCTTC. Its translation: CSASPDPILAGALSSYNEQFF. V usage is TRBV20-1 and J usage is TRBJ2-1, with 11 bases lining up with TRBD2. CDR3 length equals 21 residues. Germline CDR1 and CDR2: DFQATT and SNEGSKA (reference sequence). Unmatched junction bases numbered 21, after V lost 5 bases and J lost 0 bases.

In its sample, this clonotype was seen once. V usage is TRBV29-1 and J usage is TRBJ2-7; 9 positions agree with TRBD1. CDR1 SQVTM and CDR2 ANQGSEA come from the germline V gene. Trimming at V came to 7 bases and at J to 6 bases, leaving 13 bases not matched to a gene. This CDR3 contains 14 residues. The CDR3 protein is CSASSWTGDGEQYF. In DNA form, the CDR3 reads TGCAGCGCCAGCTCCTGGACAGGGGACGGCGAGCAGTACTTC.

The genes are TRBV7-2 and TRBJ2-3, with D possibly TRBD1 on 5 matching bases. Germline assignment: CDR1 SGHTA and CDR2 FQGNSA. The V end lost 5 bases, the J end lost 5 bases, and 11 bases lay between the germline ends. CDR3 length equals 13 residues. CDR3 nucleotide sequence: TGTGCCAGCAGCCTACAGCAGGGAGATACGCAGTATTTT. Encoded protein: CASSLQQGDTQYF.

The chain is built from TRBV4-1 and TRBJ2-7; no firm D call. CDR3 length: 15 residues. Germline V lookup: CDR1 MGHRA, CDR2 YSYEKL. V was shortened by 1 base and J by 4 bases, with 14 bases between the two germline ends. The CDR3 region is CASSQGPYSAYEQYV. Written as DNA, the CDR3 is TGCGCCAGCAGCCAAGGCCCCTATTCGGCTTACGAGCAGTACGTC.

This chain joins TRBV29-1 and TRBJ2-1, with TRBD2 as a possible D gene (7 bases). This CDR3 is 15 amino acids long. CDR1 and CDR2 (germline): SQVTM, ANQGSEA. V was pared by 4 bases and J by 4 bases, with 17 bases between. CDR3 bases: TGCAGCGTTGTTAGAACGGGGGGCTTTTACAATGAGCAGTTCTTC. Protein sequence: CSVVRTGGFYNEQFF.

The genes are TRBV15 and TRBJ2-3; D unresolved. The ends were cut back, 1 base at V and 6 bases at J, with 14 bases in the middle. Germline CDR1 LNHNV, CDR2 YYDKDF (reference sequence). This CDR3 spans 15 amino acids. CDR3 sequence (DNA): TGTGCCACCAGCAGAGGGGATCAACAAACTGATACGCAGTATTTT. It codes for CATSRGDQQTDTQYF.

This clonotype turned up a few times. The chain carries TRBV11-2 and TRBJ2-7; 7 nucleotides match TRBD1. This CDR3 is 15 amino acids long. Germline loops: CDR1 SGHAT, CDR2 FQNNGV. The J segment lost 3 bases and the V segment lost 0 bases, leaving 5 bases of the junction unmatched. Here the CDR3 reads CASSLDRDSYYEQYF. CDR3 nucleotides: TGTGCCAGCAGCTTAGATCGGGACAGCTACTACGAGCAGTACTTC. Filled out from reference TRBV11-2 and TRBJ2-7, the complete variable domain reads EAGVAQSPRYKIIEKRQSVAFWCNPISGHATLYWYQQILGQGPKLLIQFQNNGVVDDSQLPKDRFSAERLKGVDSTLKIQPAKLEDSAVYLCASSLDRDSYYEQYFGPGTRLTVT.